This T cell receptor beta chain was captured by sequencing in a study of blood T cell repertoires in COVID-19. Study details: COVID-19 samples from acute and convalescent phases originated in the United States, Italy and Spain. From T cells, B-cell-depleted T cells, or PBMCs came the material, which was cDNA or gDNA.

Generated by immunoSEQ multiplex PCR, the TCRdb table keeps only in-frame clones and is missing some. This sample has some 260,000 clones, with about 80% found just once. V was clipped by 1 base and J by 5 bases, with 11 bases between them. The CDR3 length is 14 residues. Germline V gives CDR1 SGHTA, CDR2 FQGNSA. The V and J genes are TRBV7-2 and TRBJ2-5, with a possible D match to TRBD1 (5 bases). Material for sequencing was peripheral blood. This clonotype was sampled from a woman older than 75 with active or convalescent COVID-19. CDR3 DNA: TGTGCCAGCAGCTTAGTGAAGGGGCGGGAGACCCAGTACTTC. Translating gives CASSLVKGRETQYF.